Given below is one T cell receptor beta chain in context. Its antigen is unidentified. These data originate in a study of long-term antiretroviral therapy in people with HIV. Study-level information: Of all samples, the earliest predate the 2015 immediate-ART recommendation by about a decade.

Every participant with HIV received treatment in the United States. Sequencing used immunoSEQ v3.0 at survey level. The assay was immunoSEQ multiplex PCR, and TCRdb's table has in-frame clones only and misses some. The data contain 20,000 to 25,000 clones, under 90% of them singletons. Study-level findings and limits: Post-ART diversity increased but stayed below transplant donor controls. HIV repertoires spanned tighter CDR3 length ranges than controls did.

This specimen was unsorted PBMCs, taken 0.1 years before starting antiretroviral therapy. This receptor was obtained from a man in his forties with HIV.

CDR3: CASSSDRNTGELFF. In DNA form, the CDR3 reads TGCGCCAGCAGCTCCGACAGAAACACCGGGGAGCTGTTTTTT. The V gene is TRBV5-1, the J gene TRBJ2-2; a weak D match, TRBD1 (5 bases). Germline CDR1 SGHRS, CDR2 YFSETQ. The CDR3 spans 14 residues. Deletions cut 3 bases from V and 2 bases from J, with 8 bases between.